The entry below describes one TCR beta chain. Its antigen is not known. The sample is drawn from a study of CD4 T cells in relation to SARS-CoV-2 and coronaviruses. Study outcomes and limitations: Crossreactive clones expanded significantly less to SARS-CoV-2 than monoreactive clones.

The unexposed donors gave CD4+ T cells in about 2010-2019, prior to COVID-19. Isolation of CD4+ T cells took place after less than 11 days in culture. Cells permitting, SARS-CoV-2 S/N and four cold-coronavirus spikes were tested on unexposed-donor CD4+ T cells. The assay was immunoSEQ multiplex PCR, and TCRdb's table has in-frame clones only and misses some. The sample contains around 20,000 clones, roughly four fifths of which appear only once. The germline gives CDR1 SGHRS, CDR2 YFSETQ. CDR3 length equals 15 residues. V trimming: 4 bases; J trimming: 6 bases; junction bases outside the gene matches: 10.

This sequence joins TRBV5-1 and TRBJ2-1, with 7 bases lining up with TRBD1. Sequencing was done on a sample of CD4+ T cells from PBMCs, cultured in vitro. The sequence derives from a human donor in good health. CDR3 nucleotides: TGCGCCAGCAGCATAAGCTCCGGGACAGTCAATGAGCAGTTCTTC. This sequence encodes CASSISSGTVNEQFF.